This T cell receptor (beta chain) was retrieved from a study of PD-1 blockade in classical Hodgkin lymphoma. At the level of the study: Patients had nivolumab dosed at 3 mg/kg, delivered intravenously every 2 weeks.

Every patient had relapsed following autologous stem cell transplantation, and cohorts differed in brentuximab vedotin exposure. Overall study results and limits: Diversity in CD4+ TCRs, unlike that measured in CD8+ TCRs, had risen significantly by C4D1.

The assay was immunoSEQ multiplex PCR, and TCRdb's table has in-frame clones only and misses some. The data hold tens of thousands of clones, with approximately 92% observed a single time. A word on this clone: The antigen is unknown.

The CDR3 totals 16 residues. Per the germline V gene, CDR1 is MNHEY and CDR2 is SVGAGI. V was shortened by 2 bases and J by 5 bases, with 18 bases between the two germline ends. The receptor comes from a human donor with classical Hodgkin lymphoma. The gene calls are TRBV6-5 and TRBJ1-1; D uncertain. Specimen: peripheral blood mononuclear cells (PBMCs), collected at baseline. This CDR3 reads CASSYGIRAKGTEAFF. The CDR3 DNA reads TGTGCCAGCAGTTACGGGATTAGGGCCAAAGGGACTGAAGCTTTCTTT.